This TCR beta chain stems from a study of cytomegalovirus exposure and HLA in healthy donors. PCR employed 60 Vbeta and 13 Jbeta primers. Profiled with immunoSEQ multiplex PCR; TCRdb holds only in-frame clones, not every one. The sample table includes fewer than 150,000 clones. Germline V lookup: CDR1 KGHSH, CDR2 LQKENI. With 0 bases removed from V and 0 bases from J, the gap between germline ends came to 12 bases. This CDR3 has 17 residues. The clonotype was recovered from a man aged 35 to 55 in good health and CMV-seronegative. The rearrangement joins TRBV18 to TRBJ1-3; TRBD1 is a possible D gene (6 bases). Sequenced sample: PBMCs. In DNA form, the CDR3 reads TGTGCCAGCTCACCACCGGTAGGGACAAACTCTGGAAACACCATATATTTT. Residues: CASSPPVGTNSGNTIYF.